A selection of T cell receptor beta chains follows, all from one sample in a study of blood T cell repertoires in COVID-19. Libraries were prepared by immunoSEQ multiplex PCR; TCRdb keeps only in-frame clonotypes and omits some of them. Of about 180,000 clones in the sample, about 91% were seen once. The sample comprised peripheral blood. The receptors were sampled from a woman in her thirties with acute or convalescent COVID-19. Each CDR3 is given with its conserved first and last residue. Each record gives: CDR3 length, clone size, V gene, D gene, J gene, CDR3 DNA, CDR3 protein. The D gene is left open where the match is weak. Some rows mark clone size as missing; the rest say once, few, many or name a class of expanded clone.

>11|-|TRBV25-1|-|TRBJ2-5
TGTGCCAGCATGCGGGTTGGGACCCAGTACTTC
CASMRVGTQYF
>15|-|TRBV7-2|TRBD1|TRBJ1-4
TGTGCCAGCAGAGTATCCGGGACAGGGAATGAAAAACTGTTTTTT
CASRVSGTGNEKLFF
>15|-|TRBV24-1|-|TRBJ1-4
TGTGCCACCAGTTCCTCGGAGGGTGGCGGGGAAAAACTGTTTTTT
CATSSSEGGGEKLFF
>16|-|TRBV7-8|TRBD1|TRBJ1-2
TGTGCCAGCAGCTTTTGGGGGACAGGAAGCAACTATGGCTACACCTTC
CASSFWGTGSNYGYTF
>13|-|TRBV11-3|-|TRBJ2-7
TGTGCCAGCAGCTTAGAGGTGGACTTCGAGCAGTACTTC
CASSLEVDFEQYF
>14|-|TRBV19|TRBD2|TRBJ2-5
TGTGCCAGTAGTATGGGGACTAGTCGGGAGACCCAGTACTTC
CASSMGTSRETQYF
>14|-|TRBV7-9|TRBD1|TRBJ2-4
TGTGCCAGCAGCTTGAGGGGGACAGGAAACATTCAGTACTTC
CASSLRGTGNIQYF
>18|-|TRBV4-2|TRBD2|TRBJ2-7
TGTGCCAGCAGCCAGGGGGGACTAGCGGGAGCGCACCCCTCGCAGCAGTACTTC
CASSQGGLAGAHPSQQYF
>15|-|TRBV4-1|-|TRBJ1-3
TGCGCCAGCAGGGCCCAGGGTAACTCTGGAAACACCATATATTTT
CASRAQGNSGNTIYF
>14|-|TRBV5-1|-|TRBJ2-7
TGCGCCAGCAGCTTGGGGGGAGGATTGGACGAGCAGTACTTC
CASSLGGGLDEQYF
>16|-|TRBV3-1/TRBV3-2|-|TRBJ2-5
TGTGCCAGCAGCCAAGTGACCGGGACTGGGGGAGAGACCCAGTACTTC
CASSQVTGTGGETQYF
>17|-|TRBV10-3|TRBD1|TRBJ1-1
TGTGCCATCAGTGAGTGGGACAGGGAGGGGGAGGCCACTGAAGCTTTCTTT
CAISEWDREGEATEAFF
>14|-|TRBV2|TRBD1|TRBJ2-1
TGTGCCAGCAACGGACAGGGCCTATACAATGAGCAGTTCTTC
CASNGQGLYNEQFF
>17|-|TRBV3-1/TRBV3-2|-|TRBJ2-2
TGTGCCAGCAGCCAAGGTATAGGGAGAATGGGTACCGGGGAGCTGTTTTTT
CASSQGIGRMGTGELFF
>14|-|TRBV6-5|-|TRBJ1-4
TGTGCCAGCAGGACGGACAACTCTAAGGGAAAACTGTTTTTT
CASRTDNSKGKLFF
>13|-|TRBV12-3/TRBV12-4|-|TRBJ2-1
TGTGCCAGCAGTTTTGGGCAACCCAATGAGCAGTTCTTC
CASSFGQPNEQFF
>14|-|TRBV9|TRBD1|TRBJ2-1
TGTGCCAGCAGCGTAGCTACGGGACAGTATGATCAGTTCTTC
CASSVATGQYDQFF
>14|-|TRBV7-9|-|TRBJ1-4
TGTGCCAGCAGCTTCCCCGGAGCTAATGAAAAACTGTTTTTT
CASSFPGANEKLFF
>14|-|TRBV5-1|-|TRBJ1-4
TGCGCCAGCAGCCCTGGGGGGTATCATGAAAAACTGTTTTTT
CASSPGGYHEKLFF
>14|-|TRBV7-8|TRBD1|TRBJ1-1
TGTGCCAGCAGCCACGGGACAGGGGGCGCTGAAGCTTTCTTT
CASSHGTGGAEAFF
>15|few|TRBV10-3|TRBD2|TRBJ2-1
TGTGCCATCAGTGGTTGGCTAGCGGGAGAGTATGAGCAGTTCTTC
CAISGWLAGEYEQFF
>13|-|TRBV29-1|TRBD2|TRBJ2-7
TGCAGCGTAGCCACGGGACTACTTTACGAGCAGTACTTC
CSVATGLLYEQYF
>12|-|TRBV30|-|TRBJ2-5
TGTGCCTGGTCCCCCAGTTCCCCGACCCAGTACTTC
CAWSPSSPTQYF
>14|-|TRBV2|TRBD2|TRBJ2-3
TGTGCCAGCACTTGGCTAGCGGGTGCAGATACGCAGTATTTT
CASTWLAGADTQYF
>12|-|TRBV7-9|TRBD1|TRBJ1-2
TGTGCCAGCTACACAGGGGTCTATGGCTACACCTTC
CASYTGVYGYTF
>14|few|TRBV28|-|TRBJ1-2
TGTGCCAGCAGTTTACCAGGGGCGACCTATGGCTACACCTTC
CASSLPGATYGYTF
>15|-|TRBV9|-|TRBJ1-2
TGTGCCAGCAGCGTAGTTGGTACAGGGCCGGGGGGCTACACCTTC
CASSVVGTGPGGYTF
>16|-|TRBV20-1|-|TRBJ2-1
TGCAGTGCGAGTTCGTCCGGGGTTACTTCCTACAATGAGCAGTTCTTC
CSASSSGVTSYNEQFF
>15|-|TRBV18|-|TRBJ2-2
TGTGCCAGCTCACCAGGACGCAGGGATGCCGGGGAGCTGTTTTTT
CASSPGRRDAGELFF
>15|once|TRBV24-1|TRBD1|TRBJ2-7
TGTGCCACCAGTGACACCGGGACAGGGAGCCGCGAGCAGTACTTC
CATSDTGTGSREQYF
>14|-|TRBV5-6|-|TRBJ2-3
TGTGCCAGCAGCTTGATTTCGTATTCAGATACGCAGTATTTT
CASSLISYSDTQYF
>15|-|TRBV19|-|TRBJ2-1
TGTGCCAGTAGTTCGCAAGCGGGCTCCTACAATGAGCAGTTCTTC
CASSSQAGSYNEQFF
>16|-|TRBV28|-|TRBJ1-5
TGTGCCAGCAGTAGGGTGGACAGCCCTAGCAATCAGCCCCAGCATTTT
CASSRVDSPSNQPQHF
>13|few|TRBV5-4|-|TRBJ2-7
TGTGCCAGCAGATCGGGACTTGCCTACGAGCAGTACTTC
CASRSGLAYEQYF
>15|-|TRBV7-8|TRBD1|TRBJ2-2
TGTGCCAGCAGCTGGGACAGGGTGGACGGCGGGGAGCTGTTTTTT
CASSWDRVDGGELFF
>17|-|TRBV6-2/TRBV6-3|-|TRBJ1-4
TGTGCCAGCAGTTACGTACCTCGAGAGGGAACAAATGAAAAACTGTTTTTT
CASSYVPREGTNEKLFF
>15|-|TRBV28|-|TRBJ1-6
TGTGCCAGCTCTCCCGGGAGGGCGTATAATTCACCCCTCCACTTT
CASSPGRAYNSPLHF
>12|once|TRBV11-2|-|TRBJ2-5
TGTGCCAGCTCACACCTCGAAGAGACCCAGTACTTC
CASSHLEETQYF
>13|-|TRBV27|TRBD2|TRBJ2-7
TGTGCCACCCAGCGGGGGATATCATACGAGCAGTACTTC
CATQRGISYEQYF
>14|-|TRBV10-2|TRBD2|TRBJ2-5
TGCGCCAGCAGTGCGGCGGGAGCGGGAGAGACCCAGTACTTC
CASSAAGAGETQYF
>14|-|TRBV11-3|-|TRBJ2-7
TGTGCCAGCAGCTCCCCACGGGAGTCCTACGAGCAGTACTTC
CASSSPRESYEQYF
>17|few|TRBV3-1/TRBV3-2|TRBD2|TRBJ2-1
TGTGCCAGCAGCCAAGGGTGGCTAGCGGGAGCCGTCAATGAGCAGTTCTTC
CASSQGWLAGAVNEQFF
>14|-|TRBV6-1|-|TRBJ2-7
TGTGCCAGCAGTGATCGGGGATTTCCGGGAGAGCAGTACTTC
CASSDRGFPGEQYF
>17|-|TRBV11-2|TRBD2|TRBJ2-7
TGTGCCAGCAGCTCGGGGTTGACTAGCGGGATTATCGGCGAGCAGTACTTC
CASSSGLTSGIIGEQYF
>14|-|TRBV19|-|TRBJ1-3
TGTGCCTCAGGGGTGGCTTCCTCTGGAAACACCATATATTTT
CASGVASSGNTIYF
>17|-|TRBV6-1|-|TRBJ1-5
TGTGCCAGCAGTGAGGCCACAGGGAAGTATAGCAATCAGCCCCAGCATTTT
CASSEATGKYSNQPQHF
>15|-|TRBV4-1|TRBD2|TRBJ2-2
TGCGCCAGCAGCAGTCCTAGCGGGGGCTACGGGGAGCTGTTTTTT
CASSSPSGGYGELFF